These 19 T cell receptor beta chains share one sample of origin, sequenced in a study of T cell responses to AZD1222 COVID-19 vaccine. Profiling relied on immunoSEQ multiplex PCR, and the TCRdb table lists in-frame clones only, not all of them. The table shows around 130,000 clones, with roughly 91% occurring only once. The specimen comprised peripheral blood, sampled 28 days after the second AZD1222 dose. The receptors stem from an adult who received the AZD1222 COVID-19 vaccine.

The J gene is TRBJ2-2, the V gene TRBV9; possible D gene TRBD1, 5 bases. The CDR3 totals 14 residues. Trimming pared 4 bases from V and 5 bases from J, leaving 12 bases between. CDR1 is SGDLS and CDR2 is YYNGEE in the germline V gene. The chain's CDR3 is CASSPRGGTGELFF. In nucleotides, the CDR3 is TGTGCCAGCAGCCCAAGGGGCGGTACCGGGGAGCTGTTTTTT.

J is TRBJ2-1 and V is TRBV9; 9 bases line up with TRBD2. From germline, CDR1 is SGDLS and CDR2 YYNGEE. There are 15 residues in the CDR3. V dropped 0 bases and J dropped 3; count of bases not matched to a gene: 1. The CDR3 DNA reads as TGTGCCAGCAGCGTAGTACTAGCGGGCTACAATGAGCAGTTCTTC. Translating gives CASSVVLAGYNEQFF.

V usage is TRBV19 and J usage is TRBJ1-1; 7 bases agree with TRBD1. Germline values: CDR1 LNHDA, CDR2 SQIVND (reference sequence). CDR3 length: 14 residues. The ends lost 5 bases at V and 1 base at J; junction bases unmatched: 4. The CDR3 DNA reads TGTGCCAGTAGTGGCCGACAGGGGAACACTGAAGCTTTCTTT. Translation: CASSGRQGNTEAFF.

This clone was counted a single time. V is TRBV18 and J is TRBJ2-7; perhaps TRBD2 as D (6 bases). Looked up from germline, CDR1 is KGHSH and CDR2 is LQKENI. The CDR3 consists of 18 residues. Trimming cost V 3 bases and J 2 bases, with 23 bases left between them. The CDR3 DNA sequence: TGTGCCAGCTCACCTTACCACTTAGGAGGGGAGGCAGCCTACGAGCAGTACTTC. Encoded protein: CASSPYHLGGEAAYEQYF.

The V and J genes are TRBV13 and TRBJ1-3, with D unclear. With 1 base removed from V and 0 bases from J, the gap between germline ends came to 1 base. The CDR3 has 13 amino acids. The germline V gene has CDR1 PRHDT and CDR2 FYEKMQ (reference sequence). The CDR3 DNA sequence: TGTGCCAGCAGCTTAGTCTCTGGAAACACCATATATTTT. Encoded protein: CASSLVSGNTIYF.

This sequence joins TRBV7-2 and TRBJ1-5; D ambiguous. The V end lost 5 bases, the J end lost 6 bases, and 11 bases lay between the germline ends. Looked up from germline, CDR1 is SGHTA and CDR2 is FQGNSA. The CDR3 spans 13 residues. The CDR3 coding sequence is TGTGCCAGCAGCCAATCCGGTGTTCAGCCCCAGCATTTT. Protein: CASSQSGVQPQHF.

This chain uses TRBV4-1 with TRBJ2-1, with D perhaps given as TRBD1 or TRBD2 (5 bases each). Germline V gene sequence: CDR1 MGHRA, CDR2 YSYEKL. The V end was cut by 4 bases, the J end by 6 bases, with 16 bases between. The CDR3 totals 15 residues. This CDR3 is CASSPPGTGANEQFF. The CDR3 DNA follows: TGCGCCAGCAGCCCCCCGGGGACCGGCGCCAATGAGCAGTTCTTC.

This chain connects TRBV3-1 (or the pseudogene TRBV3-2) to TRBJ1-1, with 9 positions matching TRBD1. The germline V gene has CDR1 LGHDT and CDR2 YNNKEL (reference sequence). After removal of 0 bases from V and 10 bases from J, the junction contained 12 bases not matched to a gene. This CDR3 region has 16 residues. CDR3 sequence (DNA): TGTGCCAGCAGCCAAGACCCTGGGACAGGGTCTATAGGAGCTTTCTTT. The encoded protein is CASSQDPGTGSIGAFF.

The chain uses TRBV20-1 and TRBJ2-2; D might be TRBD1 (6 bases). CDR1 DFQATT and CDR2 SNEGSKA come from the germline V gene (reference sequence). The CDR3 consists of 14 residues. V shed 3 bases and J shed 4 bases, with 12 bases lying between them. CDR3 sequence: CSASYREGTGELFF. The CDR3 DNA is TGCAGTGCTAGTTACAGGGAAGGCACCGGGGAGCTGTTTTTT.

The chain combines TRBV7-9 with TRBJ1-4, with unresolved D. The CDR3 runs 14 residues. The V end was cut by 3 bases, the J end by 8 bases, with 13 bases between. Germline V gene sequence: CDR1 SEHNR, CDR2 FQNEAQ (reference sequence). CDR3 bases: TGTGCCAGCAGCTTTGGCAGTTTCGGGGAAAAACTGTTTTTT. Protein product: CASSFGSFGEKLFF.

The CDR3 region is CASSDPSGTSGASYEQYF. The CDR3 region has the DNA TGCGCCAGCAGTGACCCCTCCGGGACTAGCGGGGCCTCCTACGAGCAGTACTTC. This chain connects TRBV10-2 to TRBJ2-7; TRBD2 matches at 13 bases. Per germline, CDR1 WSHSY and CDR2 SAAADI. The CDR3 contains 18 residues. J lost 0 bases, V lost 3 bases, and 8 bases had no gene match.

The CDR3 DNA sequence: TGCGCCAGCAGTGAGGGCGGGCTTCGGTCGAATGAGCAGTTCTTC. It specifies CASSEGGLRSNEQFF. The V gene is TRBV10-1, the J gene TRBJ2-1; possible D gene TRBD2, 5 bases. The V end was cut by 2 bases, the J end by 7 bases, with 15 bases between. This CDR3 has 15 residues. Germline lookup yields CDR1 WNHNN and CDR2 SYGVQD (reference sequence).

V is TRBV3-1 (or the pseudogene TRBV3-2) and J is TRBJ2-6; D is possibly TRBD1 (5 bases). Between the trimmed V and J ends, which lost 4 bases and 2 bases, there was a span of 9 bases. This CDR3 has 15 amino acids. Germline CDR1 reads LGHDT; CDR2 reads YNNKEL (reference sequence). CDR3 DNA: TGTGCCAGCAGCCCTAGACAGACTGGGGCCAACGTCCTGACTTTC. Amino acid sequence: CASSPRQTGANVLTF.

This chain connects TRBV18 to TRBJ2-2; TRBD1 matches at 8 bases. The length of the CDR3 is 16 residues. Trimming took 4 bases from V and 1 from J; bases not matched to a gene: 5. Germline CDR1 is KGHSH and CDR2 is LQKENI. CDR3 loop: CASSHRTGKNTGELFF. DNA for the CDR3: TGTGCCAGCTCACATCGGACAGGGAAGAACACCGGGGAGCTGTTTTTT.

The CDR3 region is CASNDPGHRPYVSGYTF. For the CDR3, the DNA is TGTGCCAGCAACGATCCGGGACACAGGCCTTATGTTAGTGGCTACACCTTC. J is TRBJ1-2 and V is TRBV28, with TRBD1 as a possible D gene (6 bases). Germline CDR1 reads MDHEN; CDR2 reads SYDVKM. The CDR3 contains 17 residues. The germline V and J ends were trimmed by 7 bases and 7 bases, with 28 bases remaining between them.

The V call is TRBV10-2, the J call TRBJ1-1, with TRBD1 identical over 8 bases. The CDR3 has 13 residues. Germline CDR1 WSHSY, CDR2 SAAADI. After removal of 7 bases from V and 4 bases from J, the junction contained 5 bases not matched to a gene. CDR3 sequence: CASMGDRRTEAFF. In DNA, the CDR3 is TGCGCCAGCATGGGGGACAGGCGCACTGAAGCTTTCTTT.

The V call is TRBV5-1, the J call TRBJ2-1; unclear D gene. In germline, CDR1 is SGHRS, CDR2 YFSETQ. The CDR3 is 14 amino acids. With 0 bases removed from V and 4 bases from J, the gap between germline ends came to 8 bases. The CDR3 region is CASSLGTLYNEQFF. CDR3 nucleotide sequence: TGCGCCAGCAGCTTGGGGACCCTATACAATGAGCAGTTCTTC.

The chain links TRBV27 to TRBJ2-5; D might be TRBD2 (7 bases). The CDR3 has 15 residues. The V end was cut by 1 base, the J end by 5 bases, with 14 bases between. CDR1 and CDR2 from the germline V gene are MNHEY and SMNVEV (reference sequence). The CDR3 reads CASSLYRGASETQYF. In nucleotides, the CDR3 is TGTGCCAGCAGTTTATATCGGGGGGCCTCGGAGACCCAGTACTTC.

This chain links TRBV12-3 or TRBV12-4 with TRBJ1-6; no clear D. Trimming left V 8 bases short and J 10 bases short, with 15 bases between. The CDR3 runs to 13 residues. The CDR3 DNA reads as TGTGCCAGCGCGTGGAGAAGCGGCTCACCCCTCCACTTT. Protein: CASAWRSGSPLHF.